This entry concerns a single T cell receptor beta chain. The sample comes from a study of blood T cell repertoires in COVID-19. The V gene's germline CDR1 is WNHNN and CDR2 SYGVQD (reference sequence). The CDR3 has 15 residues. Trimming removed 0 bases at V and 3 bases at J, with 12 bases between. Clones were sequenced by immunoSEQ multiplex PCR, and TCRdb holds only the in-frame ones, with some missing. The table shows 75,000 to 90,000 clones, with 75% to 85% occurring only once. The chain is built from TRBV10-1 and TRBJ2-7; D perhaps matches TRBD2 (6 bases). Sequencing input: peripheral blood. The sequence was collected from a woman aged 40-49 years with active or convalescent COVID-19. The DNA for the CDR3 is TGCGCCAGCAGTGAGTCGACTAGAGGGGACTACGAGCAGTACTTC. Its protein product is CASSESTRGDYEQYF.